The 23 T cell receptor beta chains listed next were all sequenced from one sample in a study of blood T cell repertoires in COVID-19 (TCRdb year 2020). The library was built by means of the immunoSEQ multiplex PCR assay. TCRdb's version of the immuneACCESS table is confined to in-frame rearrangements and falls short of the full clone set. An unresolved V gene accounts for under half of the shortfall where checked; the remainder is of unknown origin. Recorded for this sample are roughly 140,000 clones; 70% to 85% of them occurred a single time. Approximately 9.4% of the sample rests with the top ten. The sample was peripheral blood. The source of these receptors is a woman aged 50 to 65 with acute or convalescent COVID-19.

This chain links TRBV27 with TRBJ1-2; D unclear. Germline loops: CDR1 MNHEY, CDR2 SMNVEV (reference sequence). There are 16 residues in the CDR3. The V end lost 0 bases, the J end lost 1 base, and 12 bases lay between the germline ends. The CDR3 protein is CASSLSIGSVNYGYTF. Here the CDR3 DNA reads TGTGCCAGCAGTTTATCTATCGGGTCTGTTAACTATGGCTACACCTTC.

The chain recombines TRBV27 with TRBJ2-6, with TRBD1 matching 7 bases. The trim removed 8 bases at V and 0 bases at J, leaving 10 bases unmatched. The germline V gene has CDR1 MNHEY and CDR2 SMNVEV (reference sequence). This CDR3 is built from 17 residues. The chain's CDR3 is CASGRDRVFSGANVLTF. CDR3 DNA: TGTGCCAGCGGCCGGGACAGAGTTTTCTCTGGGGCCAACGTCCTGACTTTC.

This clone was found a few times. This chain joins TRBV5-4 and TRBJ2-1; D is ambiguous. Germline values: CDR1 SGHNT, CDR2 YYREEE (reference sequence). The V and J ends lost 5 bases and 10 bases respectively, with 16 bases between them. The CDR3 is 13 amino acids. CDR3 in amino acids: CASRSLLTMEQFF. The CDR3, as DNA: TGTGCCAGCAGGTCCCTTTTGACAATGGAGCAGTTCTTC. Supplemented by reference TRBV5-4 and TRBJ2-1, the full variable domain reads ETGVTQSPTHLIKTRGQQVTLRCSSQSGHNTVSWYQQALGQGPQFIFQYYREEENGRGNFPPRFSGLQFPNYSSELNVNALELDDSALYLCASRSLLTMEQFFGPGTRLTVL.

The chain recombines TRBV7-6 with TRBJ2-3; TRBD2 matches 15 bases. Germline values: CDR1 SGHVS, CDR2 FNYEAQ. The CDR3 has 19 residues. V dropped 0 bases and J dropped 6; count of bases not matched to a gene: 10. In DNA, the CDR3 is TGTGCCAGCAGCTTAGCGCCGGTCCGGACTAGCGGGGGGGCGGATACGCAGTATTTT. Protein: CASSLAPVRTSGGADTQYF. The whole variable domain, remainder taken from reference TRBV7-6 and TRBJ2-3, is GAGVSQSPRYKVTKRGQDVALRCDPISGHVSLYWYRQALGQGPEFLTYFNYEAQQDKSGLPNDRFSAERPEGSISTLTIQRTEQRDSAMYRCASSLAPVRTSGGADTQYFGPGTRLTVL.

The chain has TRBV19 and TRBJ1-2; 7 bases are shared with TRBD1. The CDR3 loop spans 12 amino acids. V was clipped by 3 bases and J by 7 bases; unmatched bases: 2. Germline CDR1 reads LNHDA; CDR2 reads SQIVND (reference sequence). The CDR3 reads CASSMTGSGYTF. The CDR3 coding sequence is TGTGCCAGTAGTATGACAGGGTCTGGCTACACCTTC.

The V and J genes are TRBV2 and TRBJ1-5, with TRBD1 as a possible D gene (6 bases). The CDR3 loop spans 16 amino acids. Trimming stripped 2 bases from V and 7 bases from J, with 18 bases between. Germline CDR1 SNHLY, CDR2 FYNNEI. DNA for the CDR3: TGTGCCAGCAGTGAATACGGGTCGACGGGGGGCCAGCCCCAGCATTTT. Protein product: CASSEYGSTGGQPQHF.

The CDR3 spells CASSFGTGSYEQYF. In DNA form, the CDR3 reads TGTGCCAGCAGCTTCGGGACAGGTTCCTACGAGCAGTACTTC. V is TRBV7-3 and J is TRBJ2-7; TRBD1 matches 8 bases. The V gene's germline CDR1 is SGHTA and CDR2 FQGTGA. The CDR3 runs 14 residues. The J segment lost 1 base and the V segment lost 3 bases, leaving 2 bases of the junction unmatched.

The chain recombines TRBV28 with TRBJ2-7; perhaps TRBD1 as D (7 bases). Per germline, CDR1 MDHEN and CDR2 SYDVKM. V was shortened by 4 bases and J by 4 bases, with 20 bases between the two germline ends. The CDR3 loop spans 16 amino acids. The CDR3 nucleotides are TGTGCCAGCAGTTCTGGTGGCGGAGGGGGCGGGTACGAGCAGTACTTC. It encodes CASSSGGGGGGYEQYF.

The chain couples TRBV14 to TRBJ2-3, with D hard to call. The ends were cut back, 0 bases at V and 6 bases at J, with 4 bases in the middle. The CDR3 runs to 12 residues. The germline gives CDR1 SGHDN, CDR2 FVKESK. This chain's CDR3 is CASSQESDTQYF. CDR3 nucleotide sequence: TGTGCCAGCAGCCAAGAAAGCGATACGCAGTATTTT. Together with reference TRBV14 and TRBJ2-3, the CDR3 gives the full variable domain: EAGVTQFPSHSVIEKGQTVTLRCDPISGHDNLYWYRRVMGKEIKFLLHFVKESKQDESGMPNNRFLAERTGGTYSTLKVQPAELEDSGVYFCASSQESDTQYFGPGTRLTVL.

The V gene is TRBV5-1, the J gene TRBJ2-7; TRBD2 matches at 8 bases. Losses at the gene ends were 1 base for V and 1 base for J; bases not matched to a gene: 4. Germline-derived CDR1 and CDR2 are SGHRS and YFSETQ. This CDR3 is built from 15 residues. The CDR3 is CASSLSGGSSYEQYF. The CDR3 bases are TGCGCCAGCAGCTTGAGCGGGGGCTCATCCTACGAGCAGTACTTC.

V gene TRBV5-1 combines with J gene TRBJ1-2; D unresolved. The CDR3 loop spans 15 amino acids. V lost 1 base, J lost 2 bases, and 12 bases lay in between. Germline V CDR1 and CDR2: SGHRS, YFSETQ. The CDR3, as DNA: TGCGCCAGCAGCTTGCCGGAGACGAACAACTATGGCTACACCTTC. Translated: CASSLPETNNYGYTF.

This chain connects TRBV6-6 to TRBJ2-7; possibly TRBD2 for D (6 bases). Germline V gives CDR1 MNHNY, CDR2 SVGAGI (reference sequence). CDR3 length: 15 residues. Trimming took off 2 bases at V and 3 bases at J, with 14 bases between the two ends. This CDR3 reads CASSYDSGSSYEQYF. The CDR3 region has the DNA TGTGCCAGCAGTTACGATAGCGGATCGAGCTACGAGCAGTACTTC.

This clone was counted a single time. The V call is TRBV18, the J call TRBJ1-2, with TRBD1 matching over 9 bases. The CDR3 loop spans 15 amino acids. Germline V gene sequence: CDR1 KGHSH, CDR2 LQKENI. V lost 3 bases and J lost 7; bases outside the gene matches: 9. The CDR3 sequence: CASSPGQGWMSGYTF. The CDR3 DNA reads as TGTGCCAGCTCACCCGGACAGGGGTGGATGAGTGGCTACACCTTC.

CDR3 amino acids: CSVSSSGALGTDTQYF. The DNA of the CDR3 is TGCAGCGTCTCATCGTCTGGGGCTCTTGGCACAGATACGCAGTATTTT. The genes are TRBV29-1 and TRBJ2-3; D might be TRBD1 (5 bases). V lost 6 bases and J 1 base, leaving 20 bases between the germline ends. The CDR3 totals 16 residues. Looked up from germline, CDR1 is SQVTM and CDR2 is ANQGSEA.

This clone was observed once. The J gene is TRBJ2-3, the V gene TRBV10-3, with a weak D call TRBD1 (7 bases). With 5 bases removed from V and 2 bases from J, the gap between germline ends came to 14 bases. There are 15 residues in the CDR3. Germline assignment: CDR1 ENHRY and CDR2 SYGVKD. The CDR3 spells CAISSRGEDTDTQYF. CDR3 sequence (DNA): TGTGCCATCAGTTCCAGGGGGGAGGACACAGATACGCAGTATTTT.

J is TRBJ1-6 and V is TRBV12-3 or TRBV12-4; no clear D gene. The CDR3 covers 12 residues. The germline V and J ends were trimmed by 8 bases and 7 bases, with 9 bases remaining between them. CDR3 residues: CASAPGNSPLHF. The CDR3 DNA reads TGTGCCAGCGCTCCGGGAAATTCACCCCTCCACTTT.

V usage is TRBV19 and J usage is TRBJ2-7; a weak D match, TRBD2 (5 bases). The germline V gene has CDR1 LNHDA and CDR2 SQIVND (reference sequence). The CDR3 sequence is 15 residues long. V lost 1 base, J lost 3 bases, and 13 bases lay in between. The CDR3 here is CASSIVAGRDYEQYF. CDR3 nucleotide sequence: TGTGCCAGTAGTATAGTCGCGGGTAGGGACTACGAGCAGTACTTC.

The rearrangement uses TRBV9 and TRBJ2-3; 8 nucleotides agree with TRBD1. J lost 6 bases, V lost 3 bases, and 9 bases had no gene match. Germline CDR1 SGDLS, CDR2 YYNGEE. The CDR3 sequence is 15 residues long. CDR3: CASSASGTGPDTQYF. CDR3 sequence (DNA): TGTGCCAGCAGCGCCTCCGGGACAGGCCCCGATACGCAGTATTTT. The whole variable domain, remainder taken from reference TRBV9 and TRBJ2-3, is DSGVTQTPKHLITATGQRVTLRCSPRSGDLSVYWYQQSLDQGLQFLIQYYNGEERAKGNILERFSAQQFPDLHSELNLSSLELGDSALYFCASSASGTGPDTQYFGPGTRLTVL.

The rearrangement links TRBV2 to TRBJ2-3, with 10 positions matching TRBD1. Germline assignment: CDR1 SNHLY and CDR2 FYNNEI. There are 16 residues in the CDR3. The ends lost 6 bases at V and 7 bases at J; junction bases unmatched: 13. For the CDR3, the DNA is TGTGCCAGCAGGAAAATGGGGACAGGGGCAGTAAATACGCAGTATTTT. Its translation is CASRKMGTGAVNTQYF.

The gene calls are TRBV15 and TRBJ1-6, with TRBD1 matching 7 bases. The CDR3 runs to 16 residues. Trimming took 0 bases from V and 7 from J; bases not matched to a gene: 6. Germline V gene data show CDR1 as LNHNV and CDR2 as YYDKDF (reference sequence). The CDR3 protein is CATSRDPGTENSPLHF. The CDR3 DNA follows: TGTGCCACCAGCAGAGATCCCGGGACAGAAAATTCACCCCTCCACTTT.

This clone was picked up a small number of times. The V and J genes are TRBV5-6 and TRBJ1-2; no reliable D call. This CDR3 region has 13 residues. Germline V gene data show CDR1 as SGHDT and CDR2 as YYEEEE. V dropped 0 bases and J dropped 2 bases, with 5 bases sitting between them. The DNA of the CDR3 is TGTGCCAGCAGCTTGGGGCGGAACTATGGCTACACCTTC. It encodes CASSLGRNYGYTF.

The genes are TRBV27 and TRBJ2-1; 16 bases align to TRBD2. CDR1 and CDR2 from the germline V gene are MNHEY and SMNVEV (reference sequence). The ends lost 3 bases at V and 5 bases at J; junction bases unmatched: 7. The CDR3 extends over 18 amino acids. Here the CDR3 DNA reads TGTGCCAGCAGTTTCTGGGGACTAGCGGGAGGGCAAAACAATGAGCAGTTCTTC. Amino acids: CASSFWGLAGGQNNEQFF.

The chain recombines TRBV7-2 with TRBJ1-1; D is perhaps TRBD1 (6 bases). V lost 4 bases and J lost 5, with 11 bases in between. The CDR3 runs to 13 residues. Germline values: CDR1 SGHTA, CDR2 FQGNSA. In nucleotides, the CDR3 is TGTGCCAGCAGCTCACAGGGTGGAACTGAAGCTTTCTTT. It translates to CASSSQGGTEAFF.